Described below is a single T cell receptor beta chain sequence and its context. Authors' analysis steps: Reference gene primer amplification gave nucleated cell count estimates. The table came from immunoSEQ multiplex PCR; TCRdb's copy has only in-frame clones and leaves some out. For V, J and clone size, that table is used; D and trimming come from the DNA. The sample includes about 90,000 clones, roughly 90% seen only once; the top ten take roughly 2.5%. These data belong to a study of blood T cell repertoires in COVID-19. The overall study: Italy, Spain and the United States were the sources of the convalescent and acute COVID-19 samples. PBMCs, B-cell-depleted T cells, or T cells were the source of the cDNA or gDNA that made up the material.

Enrolled during active infection, Seattle patients were then followed longitudinally. This receptor was identified in a middle-aged man with COVID-19, enrolled during active disease. The source material was peripheral blood.

This chain's CDR3 is CASSSQGVVGGYTF. CDR3 nucleotide sequence: TGTGCCAGCAGTTCACAGGGGGTGGTTGGTGGCTACACCTTC. This chain joins TRBV27 and TRBJ1-2; 8 nucleotides align to TRBD1. V dropped 4 bases and J dropped 7; count of bases not matched to a gene: 8. The CDR3 is 14 amino acids. Germline lookup yields CDR1 MNHEY and CDR2 SMNVEV (reference sequence).